This passage covers 27 T cell receptor beta chains from one sample sequenced in a study of cytomegalovirus exposure and HLA in healthy donors. PCR was performed using 60 Vbeta and 13 Jbeta primers. Assay used: immunoSEQ multiplex PCR; TCRdb lists only in-frame clones, some missing. This table holds approximately 110,000 clones, 15% to 17% found once. The sample consisted of PBMCs. These receptors came from a woman aged 18-29 years in good health and CMV-seronegative.

This clone was seen a handful of times. The J gene is TRBJ1-2, the V gene TRBV27; 7 bases map to TRBD1. The CDR3 is 14 residues long. Germline trimming cut 6 bases from V and 4 bases from J; bases unmatched to any gene: 8. Germline V gene data show CDR1 as MNHEY and CDR2 as SMNVEV (reference sequence). CDR3 coding DNA: TGTGCCAGCAGCCCTGACAGGGAGCCCTATGGCTACACCTTC. It encodes CASSPDREPYGYTF.

This clone was observed a handful of times. The V call is TRBV4-1, the J call TRBJ2-1; TRBD1 might be the D (5 bases). There are 15 residues in the CDR3. The V gene lost 1 base and the J gene lost 8 bases, with 15 bases spanning the gap. Germline V gene sequence: CDR1 MGHRA, CDR2 YSYEKL. CDR3 region: CASSQAPRQGHEQFF. CDR3 nucleotides: TGCGCCAGCAGCCAAGCCCCCAGGCAGGGCCATGAGCAGTTCTTC.

This clone was detected only a few times. V gene TRBV2 combines with J gene TRBJ2-2; 16 bases agree with TRBD2. V was pared by 4 bases and J by 5 bases, with 4 bases of the junction left unmatched. In germline, CDR1 is SNHLY, CDR2 FYNNEI. This CDR3 region has 17 residues. The CDR3: CASSVGLAGGSTGELFF. CDR3 DNA sequence: TGTGCCAGCAGTGTGGGACTAGCGGGAGGGAGTACCGGGGAGCTGTTTTTT.

The rearrangement joins TRBV5-6 to TRBJ2-3, with D tentatively TRBD2 (6 bases). CDR1 is SGHDT, CDR2 YYEEEE, per germline. The CDR3 has 15 residues. V lost 4 bases to trimming and J lost 4 bases, with 16 bases between them. CDR3 sequence (DNA): TGTGCCAGCAGCCCCTCCCGCGGGGTCGCAGATACGCAGTATTTT. Its protein is CASSPSRGVADTQYF. Looking up the rest from reference TRBV5-6 and TRBJ2-3 gives the full variable domain: DAGVTQSPTHLIKTRGQQVTLRCSPKSGHDTVSWYQQALGQGPQFIFQYYEEEERQRGNFPDRFSGHQFPNYSSELNVNALLLGDSALYLCASSPSRGVADTQYFGPGTRLTVL.

The rearrangement uses TRBV7-2 and TRBJ2-3; tentatively, D is TRBD1 (6 bases). Trimming removed 5 bases at V and 7 bases at J, with 19 bases between. Germline assignment: CDR1 SGHTA and CDR2 FQGNSA. The CDR3 is 15 residues long. The CDR3 region has the DNA TGTGCCAGCAGCAATCCCGGGACAAGGGGACATACGCAGTATTTT. Translated, it gives CASSNPGTRGHTQYF.

This clone was counted only a few times. The chain has TRBV19 and TRBJ2-5; unclear D gene. Germline V gene data show CDR1 as LNHDA and CDR2 as SQIVND (reference sequence). This CDR3 spans 13 amino acids. Trimming took 1 base from V and 5 from J, leaving 8 bases between them. CDR3 sequence reads: CASSIGGMETQYF. CDR3 coding DNA: TGTGCCAGTAGTATAGGAGGAATGGAGACCCAGTACTTC.

In this sample, this clone turned up a few times. V and J are TRBV15 and TRBJ1-1, with 9 bases fitting TRBD1. The germline V gene encodes CDR1 LNHNV and CDR2 YYDKDF (reference sequence). This CDR3 has 15 amino acids. The V gene end was trimmed by 2 bases and the J gene end by 1 base; junction bases not matched to a gene: 2. CDR3 amino acids: CATSRWDRENTEAFF. The CDR3 DNA sequence: TGTGCCACCAGCAGATGGGACAGGGAGAACACTGAAGCTTTCTTT. The entire variable domain, with the rest obtained from reference TRBV15 and TRBJ1-1, is as follows: DAMVIQNPRYQVTQFGKPVTLSCSQTLNHNVMYWYQQKSSQAPKLLFHYYDKDFNNEADTPDNFQSRRPNTSFCFLDIRSPGLGDTAMYLCATSRWDRENTEAFFGQGTRLTVV.

This clone was counted a few times. Its ends do not fully match the called genes, so a read error is possible. The CDR3 DNA is TGTGCCAGCGGTGACAGGGTGCGTCAGCCCCAGCATTTT. Protein: CASGDRVRQPQHF. The chain links TRBV6-1 to TRBJ1-5; 7 bases fit TRBD1. Germline V lookup: CDR1 MNHNS, CDR2 SASEGT. The CDR3 runs 13 residues.

J is TRBJ2-5 and V is TRBV5-4; a possible D gene is TRBD1 (7 bases). Between the trimmed V and J ends, which lost 0 bases and 7 bases, there was a span of 13 bases. The CDR3 is 14 amino acids. The V gene's germline CDR1 is SGHNT and CDR2 YYREEE (reference sequence). The CDR3 nucleotides are TGTGCCAGCAGCTTGGGCGGGGACAGATCGACCCAGTACTTC. It specifies CASSLGGDRSTQYF.

In its sample, this clone was seen many times. This chain links TRBV30 with TRBJ2-3; D unresolved. CDR1 and CDR2 from the germline V gene are GTSNPN and SVGIG (reference sequence). Trimming stripped 0 bases from V and 0 bases from J, with 7 bases between. There are 14 residues in the CDR3. The chain's CDR3 is CAWSVTLSTDTQYF. The CDR3 DNA is TGTGCCTGGAGTGTCACACTAAGCACAGATACGCAGTATTTT. The full variable domain, in which reference TRBV30 and TRBJ2-3 provide the parts outside the CDR3, is SQTIHQWPATLVQPVGSPLSLECTVEGTSNPNLYWYRQAAGRGLQLLFYSVGIGQISSEVPQNLSASRPQDRQFILSSKKLLLSDSGFYLCAWSVTLSTDTQYFGPGTRLTVL.

As DNA, the CDR3 is TGTGCCAGCAGTTTACCCGGGCTGGCGGGCTACGAGCAGTACTTC. It translates to CASSLPGLAGYEQYF. This chain connects TRBV28 to TRBJ2-7, with a possible D match to TRBD2 (5 bases). Germline CDR1 is MDHEN and CDR2 is SYDVKM. Trimming left V 2 bases short and J 3 bases short, with 14 bases between. The CDR3 is made up of 15 amino acids.

The chain is built from TRBV2 and TRBJ2-7; D unclear. V was clipped by 7 bases and J by 6 bases, with 7 bases between them. This CDR3 is 10 amino acids long. Germline loops: CDR1 SNHLY, CDR2 FYNNEI. In nucleotides, the CDR3 is TGTGCCAGCACGGGTTTCGAGCAGTACTTC. Its translation is CASTGFEQYF. Looking up the rest from reference TRBV2 and TRBJ2-7 gives the full variable domain: EPEVTQTPSHQVTQMGQEVILRCVPISNHLYFYWYRQILGQKVEFLVSFYNNEISEKSEIFDDQFSVERPDGSNFTLKIRSTKLEDSAMYFCASTGFEQYFGPGTRLTVT.

This clone was seen only a few times. This rearrangement joins TRBV29-1 to TRBJ2-3; TRBD1 matches at 8 bases. The V and J ends lost 7 bases and 6 bases, in that order; junction bases with no gene match: 3. There are 11 residues in the CDR3. The germline V gene has CDR1 SQVTM and CDR2 ANQGSEA. The CDR3 DNA reads as TGCAGCGCCCACAGGGGGGATACGCAGTATTTT. As protein: CSAHRGDTQYF.

The rearrangement links TRBV6-5 to TRBJ2-7, with 9 bases lining up with TRBD2. The J segment lost 4 bases and the V segment lost 7 bases, leaving 8 bases of the junction unmatched. Looked up from germline, CDR1 is MNHEY and CDR2 is SVGAGI. The CDR3 consists of 14 residues. CDR3 region: CASKEAGGRYEQYF. CDR3 sequence (DNA): TGTGCCAGCAAAGAAGCGGGAGGTCGGTACGAGCAGTACTTC.

The chain's CDR3 is CASEPTGQRGRNEKLFF. The CDR3 region has the DNA TGTGCCAGCGAACCTACAGGACAGCGGGGGCGAAATGAAAAACTGTTTTTT. J is TRBJ1-4 and V is TRBV25-1; D is perhaps TRBD1 (6 bases). The V end was cut by 8 bases, the J end by 5 bases, with 24 bases between. The CDR3 covers 17 residues. Germline CDR1 MGHDK, CDR2 SYGVNS.

The chain joins TRBV28 to TRBJ2-1, with 10 bases lining up with TRBD1. This CDR3 is 16 amino acids long. The J segment lost 8 bases and the V segment lost 9 bases, leaving 16 bases of the junction unmatched. Germline V gives CDR1 MDHEN, CDR2 SYDVKM. CDR3 protein: CASPPPWDRGWDEQFF. The CDR3 nucleotides are TGTGCCAGTCCCCCACCGTGGGACAGGGGATGGGATGAGCAGTTCTTC.

This chain uses TRBV7-9 with TRBJ1-6; TRBD1 might be the D (5 bases). V shed 4 bases and J shed 8 bases, with 9 bases lying between them. This CDR3 has 13 residues. The germline V gene has CDR1 SEHNR and CDR2 FQNEAQ (reference sequence). The CDR3 protein is CASSSSGDSPLHF. CDR3 DNA: TGTGCCAGCAGCTCATCGGGGGATTCACCCCTCCACTTT.

The chain combines TRBV5-5 with TRBJ1-2, with TRBD1 matching over 7 bases. The CDR3 extends over 17 amino acids. The ends lost 2 bases at V and 6 bases at J; junction bases unmatched: 16. Germline loops: CDR1 SGHKS, CDR2 YYEKEE (reference sequence). The DNA for the CDR3 is TGTGCCAGCAGCTTCCGACCTGACAGGGAAGGGAATCATGGCTACACCTTC. Translating it yields CASSFRPDREGNHGYTF.

The chain has TRBV7-3 and TRBJ2-1, with TRBD2 matching over 9 bases. The V segment lost 3 bases and the J segment 8 bases; nucleotides outside the gene matches: 8. Germline lookup yields CDR1 SGHTA and CDR2 FQGTGA. The CDR3 has 15 residues. This chain's CDR3 is CASSFRRGGIDEQFF. The CDR3 DNA is TGTGCCAGCAGCTTTAGGCGGGGGGGTATCGATGAGCAGTTCTTC.

This chain joins TRBV28 and TRBJ2-6; 8 bases line up with TRBD1. This CDR3 has 16 residues. The V segment lost 6 bases and the J segment 0 bases; nucleotides outside the gene matches: 4. Germline lookup yields CDR1 MDHEN and CDR2 SYDVKM. The DNA of the CDR3 is TGTGCCAGCAGCCAGGGGGCGCCCTCTGGGGCCAACGTCCTGACTTTC. Residues: CASSQGAPSGANVLTF.

The rearrangement joins TRBV7-3 to TRBJ2-7; 9 nucleotides align to TRBD2. J gave up 5 bases and V 7 bases, and 12 bases lay outside the gene matches. CDR1 is SGHTA, CDR2 FQGTGA, per germline. This CDR3 is built from 15 residues. In DNA, the CDR3 is TGTGCCAGCATCCCAAATCGGACTAGCGATCACGAGCAGTACTTC. Translating gives CASIPNRTSDHEQYF.

The genes are TRBV5-1 and TRBJ2-1, with 10 bases matching TRBD1. The CDR3 runs 15 residues. Losses at the gene ends were 0 bases for V and 6 bases for J; bases not matched to a gene: 3. The germline V gene has CDR1 SGHRS and CDR2 YFSETQ. CDR3 sequence: CASSLVRTGGNEQFF. The CDR3 DNA sequence: TGCGCCAGCAGCTTGGTGCGGACAGGGGGCAATGAGCAGTTCTTC.

The chain couples TRBV30 to TRBJ2-1; weak D call: TRBD2 (5 bases). The germline V and J ends were trimmed by 2 bases and 9 bases, with 8 bases remaining between them. Germline values: CDR1 GTSNPN, CDR2 SVGIG (reference sequence). The CDR3 contains 11 residues. The CDR3 region is CAWSTRTEQFF. The CDR3, as DNA: TGTGCCTGGAGTACTAGAACTGAGCAGTTCTTC.

This clone has just a few counts. The V gene is TRBV6-4, the J gene TRBJ2-2, with TRBD2 identical over 12 bases. CDR3 length: 15 amino acids. The germline CDR1 and CDR2 sequences are MRHNA and SNTAGT. V trimming: 6 bases; J trimming: 6 bases; junction bases outside the gene matches: 5. Here the CDR3 DNA reads TGTGCCAGCAGCGAACTAGCGGGGGGCGCCGGGGAGCTGTTTTTT. It encodes CASSELAGGAGELFF.

This clone has just a few counts. The chain has TRBV5-6 and TRBJ1-4; D remains unclear. Germline V CDR1 and CDR2: SGHDT, YYEEEE. The V end lost 4 bases, the J end lost 5 bases, and 15 bases lay between the germline ends. The CDR3 is 15 residues long. The DNA of the CDR3 is TGTGCCAGCAGCCCGCGGTTGGTTAACAATGAAAAACTGTTTTTT. Residues: CASSPRLVNNEKLFF.

The CDR3 sequence is CSVKFRDSLYNEQFF. CDR3 nucleotides: TGCAGCGTGAAATTCCGGGACTCCCTTTACAATGAGCAGTTCTTC. This rearrangement joins TRBV29-1 to TRBJ2-1; weak D call: TRBD2 (6 bases). This CDR3 spans 15 amino acids. Germline V lookup: CDR1 SQVTM, CDR2 ANQGSEA. V lost 6 bases and J 4 bases, leaving 19 bases between the germline ends.

In its sample, this clone was seen a few times. This chain connects TRBV9 to TRBJ2-5; the D gene is possibly TRBD2 (5 bases). This CDR3 region has 14 residues. The germline gives CDR1 SGDLS, CDR2 YYNGEE. The V end lost 0 bases, the J end lost 9 bases, and 15 bases lay between the germline ends. Here the CDR3 DNA reads TGTGCCAGCAGCGTAGGGCAGACTAACGCGGCCCAGTACTTC. Translating gives CASSVGQTNAAQYF.